Listed below are T cell receptor beta chains from one sample, sequenced in a study of cytomegalovirus exposure and HLA in healthy donors. Repertoires were generated with immunoSEQ multiplex PCR, while TCRdb's copy carries only in-frame clones and drops some. The sample carries about 58,000 clones, under 95% recorded once. Source material: PBMCs. Every receptor here comes from a man aged 18 to 30 in good health and CMV-seronegative. CDR3s include the opening cysteine and the closing phenylalanine or tryptophan. Fields, in order: CDR3 DNA, CDR3 protein, D gene, J gene, V gene, clone size. A D gene is named only where the DNA matches it firmly. Not all rows give a size; the values are once, few, many and, for expanded clones, a class.

DNA: TGTGCCAGCAGTTTACTAGCGGGAGCTACATACAATGAGCAGTTCTTC
CDR3: CASSLLAGATYNEQFF
D: TRBD2
J: TRBJ2-1
V: TRBV28
size: -

DNA: TGTGCCAGCAGTCGAACAGGGAACACCGGGGAGCTGTTTTTT
CDR3: CASSRTGNTGELFF
D: -
J: TRBJ2-2
V: TRBV6-6
size: -

DNA: TGTGCCAGCAGCTTGCCCAGCGGAGGCAACACCGGGGAGCTGTTTTTT
CDR3: CASSLPSGGNTGELFF
D: -
J: TRBJ2-2
V: TRBV5-6
size: once

DNA: TGTGCCAGCAGCGCCTTAACAGGGGGAAAGGGGAATGAGCAGTTCTTC
CDR3: CASSALTGGKGNEQFF
D: TRBD1
J: TRBJ2-1
V: TRBV7-6
size: -

DNA: TGTGCCAGCAGTTTAGCAGGGGGCGTCGGCTACACCTTC
CDR3: CASSLAGGVGYTF
D: TRBD1
J: TRBJ1-2
V: TRBV28
size: few

DNA: TGTGCCAGTAGTATAAGCGGCGACTACACCTTC
CDR3: CASSISGDYTF
D: -
J: TRBJ1-2
V: TRBV19
size: -

DNA: TGTGCCAGCAGCTCTAGGGGCAGGGGGGATGGCTACACCTTC
CDR3: CASSSRGRGDGYTF
D: TRBD1
J: TRBJ1-2
V: TRBV6-6
size: -

DNA: TGTGCCAGCTCACCACGAGGGACAGGGTATGAGGCTTTCTTT
CDR3: CASSPRGTGYEAFF
D: TRBD1
J: TRBJ1-1
V: TRBV18
size: -

DNA: TGTGCCAGCAGCTTGCAACTAGGGGGCGGGGAGACCCAGTACTTC
CDR3: CASSLQLGGGETQYF
D: TRBD1
J: TRBJ2-5
V: TRBV7-9
size: -

DNA: TGCGCCAGCAGCCAAACGACTAGCGGGGGATACAATGAGCAGTTCTTC
CDR3: CASSQTTSGGYNEQFF
D: TRBD2
J: TRBJ2-1
V: TRBV4-1
size: -

DNA: TGCGCCAGCAGCCAAGATCGGTCTGGGGGCATAAGAGATACGCAGTATTTT
CDR3: CASSQDRSGGIRDTQYF
D: -
J: TRBJ2-3
V: TRBV4-1
size: few

DNA: TGTGCCAGTAGGCAGGCCCACACCGGGGAGCTGTTTTTT
CDR3: CASRQAHTGELFF
D: -
J: TRBJ2-2
V: TRBV19
size: -

DNA: TGTGGCCTGGAGTTTAGCAATCAGCCCCAGCATTTT
CDR3: CGLEFSNQPQHF
D: -
J: TRBJ1-5
V: TRBV6-5
size: -

DNA: TGTGCCTGGAGTGCCTACTCCCAGCGGGCCAATGAGCAGTTCTTC
CDR3: CAWSAYSQRANEQFF
D: -
J: TRBJ2-1
V: TRBV30
size: -

DNA: TGCAGCGTTGTTGTCGAAGCAGAGACCCAGTACTTC
CDR3: CSVVVEAETQYF
D: -
J: TRBJ2-5
V: TRBV29-1
size: -

DNA: TGTGCCAGCAGCTTAGCCCCCTTGGGAGCGGGAGGGCCGAAAGATACGCAGTATTTT
CDR3: CASSLAPLGAGGPKDTQYF
D: TRBD2
J: TRBJ2-3
V: TRBV11-2
size: medium-sized

DNA: TGTGCCAGCAACCGCAGGGGACATTACAATCAGCCCCAGCATTTT
CDR3: CASNRRGHYNQPQHF
D: -
J: TRBJ1-5
V: TRBV13
size: -

DNA: TGTGCCAGCAAATCCCGACAGGTCCGAAACACCATATATTTT
CDR3: CASKSRQVRNTIYF
D: -
J: TRBJ1-3
V: TRBV6-1
size: -

DNA: TGTGCCAGCAGTTTAATCAGCGGGAGGGCCGTCGGGAATGAGCAGTTCTTC
CDR3: CASSLISGRAVGNEQFF
D: TRBD2
J: TRBJ2-1
V: TRBV27
size: -

DNA: TGTGCCAGCAGTGAAGCAACGGGGTTAAGCACCCAGTACTTC
CDR3: CASSEATGLSTQYF
D: -
J: TRBJ2-5
V: TRBV6-1
size: -

DNA: TGTGCCAGCACAGGGGGGGCTCAGCCCCAGCATTTT
CDR3: CASTGGAQPQHF
D: TRBD1
J: TRBJ1-5
V: TRBV19
size: -

DNA: TGCGCCAGCAGCCAAGTAGGGGGAGCGGAGACCCAGTACTTC
CDR3: CASSQVGGAETQYF
D: -
J: TRBJ2-5
V: TRBV4-1
size: -

DNA: TGTGCCAGCAGTCGACAGTCAAGCACAGATACGCAGTATTTT
CDR3: CASSRQSSTDTQYF
D: -
J: TRBJ2-3
V: TRBV27
size: -

DNA: TGTGCCAGCAGTGACTTTTACGAGCAGTACTTC
CDR3: CASSDFYEQYF
D: -
J: TRBJ2-7
V: TRBV2
size: -

DNA: TGTGCCAGCAGTTTAGGACTAGCGGGGACCTACGAGCAGTACTTC
CDR3: CASSLGLAGTYEQYF
D: TRBD2
J: TRBJ2-7
V: TRBV27
size: -

DNA: TGTGCCAGCAGCTTAGGTGGACAAGCCTCCTACGAGCAGTACTTC
CDR3: CASSLGGQASYEQYF
D: -
J: TRBJ2-7
V: TRBV7-8
size: -

DNA: TGTGCCATCAGCAACCTCCCTTGGACAGTTAACACTGAAGCTTTCTTT
CDR3: CAISNLPWTVNTEAFF
D: -
J: TRBJ1-1
V: TRBV10-3
size: -

DNA: TGTGCCATCGAGCGGGAGTTGGGAAACGAGCAGTACTTC
CDR3: CAIERELGNEQYF
D: TRBD2
J: TRBJ2-7
V: TRBV2
size: -

DNA: TGTGCCAGCGGACTACAATACGAGCAGTACTTC
CDR3: CASGLQYEQYF
D: -
J: TRBJ2-7
V: TRBV2
size: -